This T cell receptor (beta chain) was observed in a study of a mutant IDH1 vaccine in newly diagnosed glioma. About the study: Vaccination followed radiotherapy alone by 4-6 weeks, or accompanied temozolomide cycles. Patients arrived already treated with radiotherapy, temozolomide, or both, most having had both. General study results and limits: Of all patients, approximately 93% showed vaccine-induced immune responses.

Time point here: week 47, end of study. Doses consisted of 300 ug of mutant IDH1 20-mer peptide each, paired with topical imiquimod. The donor cohort comprised cases of new WHO grade 3 or 4 IDH1-mutant, ATRX-lost astrocytoma. Profiling relied on immunoSEQ multiplex PCR, and the TCRdb table lists in-frame clones only, not all of them. The repertoire holds about 94,000 clones, roughly 91% seen once, with around 0.77% in the top ten. As to this clone: Its antigen remains unknown.

The germline V and J ends were trimmed by 4 bases and 4 bases, with 17 bases remaining between them. This CDR3 region has 15 residues. The germline V gene encodes CDR1 MGHRA and CDR2 YSYEKL. V is TRBV4-1 and J is TRBJ2-7, with D hard to call. The sample in question was PBMCs, obtained from a glioma patient whose treatment included an IDH1 peptide vaccine. The clonotype comes from a woman aged 45-65 years with glioma. CDR3 in amino acids: CASSREAAGVYEQYF. The DNA of the CDR3 is TGCGCCAGCAGCCGAGAGGCGGCAGGAGTATACGAGCAGTACTTC.